This TCR beta chain appears in the sequencing data of a study of CD8 T cells in Susac syndrome. Study-wide results and limits: The CD4+ T cell repertoires in Susac syndrome were not clonally expanded.

Remarks on this clonotype: Its antigen is currently unknown.

Germline CDR1 SQVTM, CDR2 ANQGSEA. Trimming stripped 3 bases from V and 4 bases from J, with 9 bases between. The CDR3 is 12 amino acids. The RNA input was roughly 0.45 to 1 ug, and it was reverse transcribed with random hexamers. Across 54 Vbeta and 13 Jbeta, TCR beta CDR3 was amplified with immunoSEQ multiplex PCR. TCRdb independently ran MiXCR on the immunoSEQ multiplex PCR reads; one entry per CDR3 protein. The profile shows about 240,000 distinct CDR3 sequences, almost 97% of them singletons. The chain carries TRBV29-1 and TRBJ1-2, with D tentatively TRBD1 (5 bases). The clonotype comes from a human donor with Susac syndrome. The specimen was CD4+ T cells from PBMCs. The CDR3 bases are TGCAGCGTTGATACAGGAGGCTATGGCTACACCTTC. Its protein is CSVDTGGYGYTF.